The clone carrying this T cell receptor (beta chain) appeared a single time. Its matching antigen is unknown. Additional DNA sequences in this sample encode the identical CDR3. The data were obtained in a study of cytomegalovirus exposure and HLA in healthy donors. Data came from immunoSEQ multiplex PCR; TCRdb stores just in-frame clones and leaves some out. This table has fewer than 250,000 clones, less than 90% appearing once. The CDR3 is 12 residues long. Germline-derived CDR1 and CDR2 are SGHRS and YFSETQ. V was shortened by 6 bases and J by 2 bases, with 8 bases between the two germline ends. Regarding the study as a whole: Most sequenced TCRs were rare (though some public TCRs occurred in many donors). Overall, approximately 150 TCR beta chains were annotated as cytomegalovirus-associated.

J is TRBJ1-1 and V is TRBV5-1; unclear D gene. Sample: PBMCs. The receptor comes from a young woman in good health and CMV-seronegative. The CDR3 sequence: CASKAGNTEAFF. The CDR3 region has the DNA TGCGCCAGCAAGGCCGGAAACACTGAAGCTTTCTTT. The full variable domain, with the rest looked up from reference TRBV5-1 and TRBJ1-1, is KAGVTQTPRYLIKTRGQQVTLSCSPISGHRSVSWYQQTPGQGLQFLFEYFSETQRNKGNFPGRFSGRQFSNSRSEMNVSTLELGDSALYLCASKAGNTEAFFGQGTRLTVV.